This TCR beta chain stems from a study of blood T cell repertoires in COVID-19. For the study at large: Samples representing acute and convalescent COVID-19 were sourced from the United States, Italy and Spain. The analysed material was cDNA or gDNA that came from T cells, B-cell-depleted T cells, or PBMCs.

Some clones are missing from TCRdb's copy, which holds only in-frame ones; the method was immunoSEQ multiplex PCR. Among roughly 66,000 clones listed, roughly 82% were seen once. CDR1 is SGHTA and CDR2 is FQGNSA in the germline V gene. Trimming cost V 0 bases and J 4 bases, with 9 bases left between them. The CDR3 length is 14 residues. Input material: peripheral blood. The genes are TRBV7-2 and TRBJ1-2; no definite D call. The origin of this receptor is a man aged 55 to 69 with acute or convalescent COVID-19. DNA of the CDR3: TGTGCCAGCAGCTTAGCACCGGGGAGCTATGGCTACACCTTC. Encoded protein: CASSLAPGSYGYTF.